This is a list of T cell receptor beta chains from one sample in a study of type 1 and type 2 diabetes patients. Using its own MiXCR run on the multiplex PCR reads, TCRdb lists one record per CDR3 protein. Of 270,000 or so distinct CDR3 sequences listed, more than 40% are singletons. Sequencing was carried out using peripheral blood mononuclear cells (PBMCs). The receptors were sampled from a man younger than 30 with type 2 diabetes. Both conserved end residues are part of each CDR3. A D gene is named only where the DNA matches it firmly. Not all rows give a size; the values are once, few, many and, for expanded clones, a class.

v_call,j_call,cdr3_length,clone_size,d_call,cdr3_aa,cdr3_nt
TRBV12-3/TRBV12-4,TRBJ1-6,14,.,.,CASSLSRKSSPLHF,TGTGCCAGCAGTTTATCCAGGAAATCCTCACCCCTCCACTTT
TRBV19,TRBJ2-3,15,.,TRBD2,CASTALAAGTDTQYF,TGTGCCAGTACGGCTCTAGCGGCGGGCACAGATACGCAGTATTTT
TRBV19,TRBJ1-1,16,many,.,CASSILAEPLNTEAFF,TGTGCCAGTAGTATATTGGCAGAACCCTTGAACACTGAAGCTTTCTTT
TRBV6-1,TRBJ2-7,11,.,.,CASSEGAIQYF,TGTGCCAGCAGTGAAGGGGCCATCCAGTACTTC
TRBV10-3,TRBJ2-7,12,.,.,CAVSEPRYEQYF,TGTGCCGTCAGTGAGCCCCGCTACGAGCAGTACTTC
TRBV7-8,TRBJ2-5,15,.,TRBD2,CASSITGTSGETQYF,TGTGCCAGCAGCATAACCGGGACTAGCGGTGAGACCCAGTACTTC
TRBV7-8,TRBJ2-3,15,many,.,CASSLGPRRADTQYF,TGTGCCAGCAGCTTAGGACCAAGGAGGGCAGATACGCAGTATTTT
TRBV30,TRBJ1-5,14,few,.,CAWSRVKAHQPQHF,TGTGCCTGGAGTAGGGTGAAGGCACATCAGCCCCAGCATTTT
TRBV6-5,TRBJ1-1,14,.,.,CASSYSPVNTEAFF,TGTGCCAGCAGTTACTCTCCCGTGAACACTGAAGCTTTCTTT
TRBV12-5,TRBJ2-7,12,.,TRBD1,CASGSQGCEQYF,TGTGCTAGTGGTTCACAGGGGTGCGAGCAGTACTTC
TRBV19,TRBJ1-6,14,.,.,CASSIKTANSPLHF,TGTGCCAGTAGTATAAAAACCGCGAATTCACCCCTCCACTTT
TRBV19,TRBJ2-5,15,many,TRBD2,CASSIGGLAEETQYF,TGTGCCAGTAGTATAGGCGGACTAGCGGAAGAGACCCAGTACTTC
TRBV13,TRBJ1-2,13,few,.,CASRPGPDYGYTF,TGTGCCAGCAGGCCCGGGCCCGACTATGGCTACACCTTC
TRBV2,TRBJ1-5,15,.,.,CASSPRRGGGQPQHF,TGTGCCAGCAGCCCTAGACGAGGGGGAGGTCAGCCCCAGCATTTT
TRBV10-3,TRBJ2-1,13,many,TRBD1,CAISGTGGNEQFF,TGTGCCATCAGCGGGACAGGTGGAAATGAGCAGTTCTTC
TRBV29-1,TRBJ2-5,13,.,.,CSVVGHRQETQYF,TGCAGCGTTGTTGGACACCGCCAAGAGACCCAGTACTTC
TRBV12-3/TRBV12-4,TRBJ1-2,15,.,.,CASSLAQSSVYGYTF,TGTGCCAGCAGTTTAGCGCAGTCGTCAGTCTATGGCTACACCTTC
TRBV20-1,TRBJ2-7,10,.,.,CSAWLDEQYF,TGCAGTGCTTGGTTGGACGAGCAGTACTTC
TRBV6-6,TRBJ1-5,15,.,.,CASSYTGRVHQPQHF,TGTGCCAGCAGTTACACCGGACGGGTACATCAGCCCCAGCATTTT
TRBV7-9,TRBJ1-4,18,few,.,CASSFSPPDFATNEKLFF,TGTGCCAGCAGCTTTTCCCCTCCCGATTTCGCAACTAATGAAAAACTGTTTTTT
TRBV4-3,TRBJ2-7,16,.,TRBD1,CASSQGPGQGAYEQYF,TGCGCCAGCAGCCAAGGGCCGGGACAGGGGGCCTACGAGCAGTACTTC
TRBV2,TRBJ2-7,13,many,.,CASLGEPRYEQYF,TGTGCCAGCCTGGGGGAGCCACGCTACGAGCAGTACTTC
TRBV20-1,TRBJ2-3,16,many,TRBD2,CSASALAGGDVYTQYF,TGCAGTGCTAGCGCACTAGCGGGAGGCGACGTTTATACGCAGTATTTT
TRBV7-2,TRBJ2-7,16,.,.,CASSRAGAGRNYEQYF,TGTGCCAGCAGCCGGGCGGGGGCAGGGAGGAACTACGAGCAGTACTTC
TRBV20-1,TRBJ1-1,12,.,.,CSARSGDTEAFF,TGCAGTGCTCGATCAGGGGATACTGAAGCTTTCTTT
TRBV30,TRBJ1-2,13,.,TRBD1,CAWSPDRGNGYTF,TGTGCCTGGAGCCCGGACAGGGGTAATGGCTACACCTTC
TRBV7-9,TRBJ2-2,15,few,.,CASSLGKGNTGELFF,TGTGCCAGCAGCTTGGGGAAAGGGAACACCGGGGAGCTGTTTTTT
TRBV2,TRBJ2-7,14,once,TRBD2,CASSELAGPYEQYF,TGTGCCAGCAGTGAACTAGCGGGGCCCTACGAGCAGTACTTC
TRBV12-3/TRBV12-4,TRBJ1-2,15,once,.,CASSLGGGSAYGYTF,TGTGCCAGCAGTTTAGGGGGGGGGTCGGCCTATGGCTACACCTTC
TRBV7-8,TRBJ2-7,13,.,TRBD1,CASRTSTGEEQYF,TGTGCCAGCAGGACCAGCACAGGGGAAGAGCAGTACTTC
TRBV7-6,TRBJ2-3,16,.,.,CASSSPVAGSSDTQYF,TGTGCCAGCAGCTCCCCTGTGGCAGGGTCCTCAGATACGCAGTATTTT
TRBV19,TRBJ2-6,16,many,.,CASSLTAHSGANVLTF,TGTGCCAGTAGTTTGACAGCACACTCTGGGGCCAACGTCCTGACTTTC
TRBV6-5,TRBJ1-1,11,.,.,CATASGTEAFF,TGTGCCACCGCAAGCGGGACTGAAGCTTTCTTT
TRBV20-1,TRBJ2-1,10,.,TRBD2,CILGAGPQFF,TGCATCCTGGGAGCGGGACCGCAGTTCTTC
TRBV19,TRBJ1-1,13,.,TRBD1,CASMGQIRTEAFF,TGTGCCAGTATGGGACAGATACGCACTGAAGCTTTCTTT
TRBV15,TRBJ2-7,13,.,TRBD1,CATSPDRGYEQYF,TGTGCCACCAGTCCGGACAGGGGATACGAGCAGTACTTC
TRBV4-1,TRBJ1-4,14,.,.,CASSQVGRNERLFF,TGCGCCAGCAGCCAAGTAGGACGGAATGAAAGACTGTTTTTT
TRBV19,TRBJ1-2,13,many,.,CASSRQGGYGYTF,TGTGCCAGTAGTAGGCAGGGAGGCTATGGCTACACCTTC
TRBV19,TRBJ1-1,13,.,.,CASSMMPNTEAFF,TGTGCCAGTAGTATGATGCCGAACACTGAAGCTTTCTTT
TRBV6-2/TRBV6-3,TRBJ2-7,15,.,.,CASSYSPASSYEQYF,TGTGCCAGCAGTTACTCCCCAGCCAGCTCCTACGAGCAGTACTTC
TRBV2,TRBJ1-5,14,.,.,CASREFDGNQPQHF,TGTGCCAGCAGGGAATTTGACGGGAATCAGCCCCAGCATTTT
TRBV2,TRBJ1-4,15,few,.,CASSDDRVGVGKLFF,TGTGCCAGCAGTGATGACAGAGTGGGAGTTGGAAAACTGTTTTTT
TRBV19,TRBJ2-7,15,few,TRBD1,CASSLTGTALYEQYF,TGTGCCAGTAGTTTGACCGGGACAGCCCTTTACGAGCAGTACTTC
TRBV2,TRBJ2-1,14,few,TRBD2,CATQGLAVYNEQFF,TGTGCCACCCAGGGACTAGCGGTATACAATGAGCAGTTCTTC
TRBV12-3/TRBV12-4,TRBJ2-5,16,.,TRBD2,CASSPRIAGDGGTQYF,TGTGCCAGCAGCCCCCGGATAGCGGGAGATGGAGGGACCCAGTACTTC
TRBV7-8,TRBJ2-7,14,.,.,CASSLVGLSYEQYF,TGTGCCAGCAGCTTAGTTGGACTTTCCTACGAGCAGTACTTC
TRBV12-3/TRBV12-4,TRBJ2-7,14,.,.,CASRIRDGPYEQYF,TGTGCCAGCAGAATACGGGACGGTCCCTACGAGCAGTACTTC
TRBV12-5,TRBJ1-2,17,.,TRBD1,CASGPARQGPSNYGYTF,TGTGCTAGTGGTCCCGCGAGACAGGGTCCGTCTAACTATGGCTACACCTTC
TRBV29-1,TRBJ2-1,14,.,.,CSVEVWVSYNEQFF,TGCAGCGTTGAAGTGTGGGTCAGCTACAATGAGCAGTTCTTC
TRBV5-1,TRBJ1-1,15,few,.,CASRSKWDSRTEAFF,TGCGCCAGCAGGAGTAAGTGGGACTCGCGCACTGAAGCTTTCTTT
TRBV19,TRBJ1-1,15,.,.,CASSWITASNTKAFF,TGTGCCAGTAGTTGGATCACAGCGTCGAATACTAAAGCTTTCTTT
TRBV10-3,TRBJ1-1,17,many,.,CAISESTYRQLGTEAFF,TGTGCCATCAGTGAGTCGACCTACAGACAGCTGGGGACTGAAGCTTTCTTT
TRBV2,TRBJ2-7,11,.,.,CASSELGEQYF,TGCGCCAGCAGTGAGCTGGGCGAGCAGTACTTC
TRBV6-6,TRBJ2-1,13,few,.,CASSYSDRGEQFF,TGTGCCAGCAGTTACTCCGACAGAGGGGAGCAGTTCTTC
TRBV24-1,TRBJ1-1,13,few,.,CATSGHTNTEAFF,TGTGCCACCAGTGGTCACACGAACACTGAAGCTTTCTTT